This T cell receptor (beta chain) was identified in a study of shared clonotypes between healthy human individuals. Overall study results and limits: The authors sampled blood alone, and tissue repertoires likely differ.

Naive CD8 cells were CD45RO-negative, positively selected for CCR7, excluding terminally differentiated effector memory CD45RA+ cells. Only Caucasian adults living in Nashville, Tennessee served as donors. Authors' processing steps: ImmunoSEQ only sent back junction sequences with no quality scores, so filtering was done differently. Using immunoSEQ multiplex PCR, the repertoire was profiled, and TCRdb retains in-frame clones only, with some absent. D and trimming were read from the DNA, whereas the V and J calls and clone size are those reported in that table. This table has about 2.2 million clones, about 94% appearing once. Notes on this clone: The target antigen is unknown.

The CDR3 is 16 residues long. Germline V gene lookup returns CDR1 MDHEN and CDR2 SYDVKM. The V and J ends lost 8 bases and 1 base respectively, with 19 bases between them. Sample: naive CD8+ T cells from PBMCs. This receptor was taken from a man between 18 and 35 years old in good health. Some clones in this sample may be carry-over from other donors' samples. The chain uses TRBV28 and TRBJ2-3; perhaps TRBD1 as D (6 bases). The CDR3 loop is CASQQGHTPGTDTQYF. CDR3 bases: TGTGCCAGCCAACAGGGACACACTCCCGGCACAGATACGCAGTATTTT.